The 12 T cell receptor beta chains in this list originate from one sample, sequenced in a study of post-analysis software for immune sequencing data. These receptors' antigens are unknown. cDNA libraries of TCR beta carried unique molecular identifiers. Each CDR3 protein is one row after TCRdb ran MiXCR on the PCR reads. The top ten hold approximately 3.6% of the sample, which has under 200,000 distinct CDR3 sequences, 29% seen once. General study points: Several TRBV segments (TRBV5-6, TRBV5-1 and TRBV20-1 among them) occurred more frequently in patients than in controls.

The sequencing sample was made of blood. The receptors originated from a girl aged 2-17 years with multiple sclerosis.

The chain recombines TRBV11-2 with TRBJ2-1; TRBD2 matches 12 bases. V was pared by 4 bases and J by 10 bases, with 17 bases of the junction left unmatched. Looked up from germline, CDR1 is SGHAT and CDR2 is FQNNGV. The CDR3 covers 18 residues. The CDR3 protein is CASSSLLAGGLLRVEQFF. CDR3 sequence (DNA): TGTGCCAGCAGCTCGTTACTAGCGGGGGGCCTCCTCCGGGTAGAGCAGTTCTTC.

The CDR3 bases are TGTGCCAGCAGTGAAAAGGTCCGTGCGCGGGGAGATACGCAGTATTTT. Amino acid sequence: CASSEKVRARGDTQYF. The rearrangement uses TRBV2 and TRBJ2-3, with a tentative D call TRBD2 (6 bases). V lost 2 bases and J lost 5, with 17 bases in between. The V gene's germline CDR1 is SNHLY and CDR2 FYNNEI. This CDR3 is built from 16 residues.

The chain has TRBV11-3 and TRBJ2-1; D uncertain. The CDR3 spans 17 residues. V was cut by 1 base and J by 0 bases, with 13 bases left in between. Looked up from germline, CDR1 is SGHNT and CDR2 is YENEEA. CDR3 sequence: CASSLVSRASSYNEQFF. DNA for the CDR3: TGTGCCAGCAGCTTAGTTTCGCGCGCCAGCTCCTACAATGAGCAGTTCTTC.

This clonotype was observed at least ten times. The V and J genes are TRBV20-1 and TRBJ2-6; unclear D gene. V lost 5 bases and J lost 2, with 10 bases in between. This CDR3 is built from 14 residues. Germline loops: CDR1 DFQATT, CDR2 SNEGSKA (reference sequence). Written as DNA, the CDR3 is TGCAGTGCTCTTAACACCCCTGGGGCCAACGTCCTGACTTTC. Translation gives CSALNTPGANVLTF.

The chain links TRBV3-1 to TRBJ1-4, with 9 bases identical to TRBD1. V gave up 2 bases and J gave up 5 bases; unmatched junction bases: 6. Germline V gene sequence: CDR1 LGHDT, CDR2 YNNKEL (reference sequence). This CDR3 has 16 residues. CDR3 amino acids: CASSQLTGTGNEKLFF. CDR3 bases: TGTGCCAGCAGCCAATTGACCGGGACAGGGAATGAAAAACTGTTTTTT.

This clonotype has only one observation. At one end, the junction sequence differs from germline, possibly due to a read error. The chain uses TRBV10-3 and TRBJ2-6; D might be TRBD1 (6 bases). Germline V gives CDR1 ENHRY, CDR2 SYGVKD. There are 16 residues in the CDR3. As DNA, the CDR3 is TGTGCCATCCAGCCGGGACAAAACTCTGAGGCCAACGTCCGGACTTTC. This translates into CAIQPGQNSEANVRTF.

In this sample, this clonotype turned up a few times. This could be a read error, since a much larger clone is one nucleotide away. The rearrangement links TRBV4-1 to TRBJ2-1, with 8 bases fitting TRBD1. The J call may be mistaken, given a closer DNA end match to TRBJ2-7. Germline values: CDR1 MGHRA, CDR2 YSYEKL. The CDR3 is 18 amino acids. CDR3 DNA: TGCGCCAGCAGCCAAGTGAGAGGCGGACAGGGCTCCTACAATGAGCAGTACTTC. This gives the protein CASSQVRGGQGSYNEQYF.

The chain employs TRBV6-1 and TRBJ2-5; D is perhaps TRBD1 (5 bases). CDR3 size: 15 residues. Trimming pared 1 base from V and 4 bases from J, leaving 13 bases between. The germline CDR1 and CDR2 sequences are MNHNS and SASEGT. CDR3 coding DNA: TGTGCCAGCAGTGAAGGGCCGAACCAGGGAGAGACCCAGTACTTC. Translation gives CASSEGPNQGETQYF.

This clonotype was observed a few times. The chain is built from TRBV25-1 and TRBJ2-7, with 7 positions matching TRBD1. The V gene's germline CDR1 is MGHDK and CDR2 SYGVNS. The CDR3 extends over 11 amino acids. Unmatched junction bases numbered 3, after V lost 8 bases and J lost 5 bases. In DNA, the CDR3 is TGTGCCAGCGGAACAGGGGACGAGCAGTACTTC. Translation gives CASGTGDEQYF.

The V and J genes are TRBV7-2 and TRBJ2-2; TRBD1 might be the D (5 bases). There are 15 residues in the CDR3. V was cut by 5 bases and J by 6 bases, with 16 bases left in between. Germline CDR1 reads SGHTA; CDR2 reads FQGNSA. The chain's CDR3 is CASSAQLQVPGELFF. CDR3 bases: TGTGCCAGCAGCGCCCAATTACAGGTGCCCGGGGAGCTGTTTTTT.

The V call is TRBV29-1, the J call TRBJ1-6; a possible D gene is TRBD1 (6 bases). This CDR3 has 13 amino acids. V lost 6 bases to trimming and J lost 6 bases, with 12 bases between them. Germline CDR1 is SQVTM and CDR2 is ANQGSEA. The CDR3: CSVGAGLNSPLHF. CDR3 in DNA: TGCAGCGTGGGGGCCGGACTTAATTCACCCCTCCACTTT.

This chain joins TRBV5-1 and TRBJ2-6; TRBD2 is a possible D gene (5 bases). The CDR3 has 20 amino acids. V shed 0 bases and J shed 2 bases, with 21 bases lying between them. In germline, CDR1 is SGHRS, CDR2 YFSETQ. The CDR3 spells CASSLEDGEVYVPGANVLTF. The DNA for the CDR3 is TGCGCCAGCAGCTTGGAGGACGGGGAAGTCTACGTCCCTGGGGCCAACGTCCTGACTTTC.